These T cell receptor beta chains were read from a single sample in a study of T cell clones after liver transplantation. Measured with immunoSEQ multiplex PCR; TCRdb has only the in-frame clones, and not every one. The table lists about 74,000 clones, roughly 80% of them singletons, with about 0.64% in the top ten. Sample: CD4+ T cells from blood, taken before liver transplant. Receptors were obtained from a human donor who received a liver transplant. Both conserved end residues are part of each CDR3. Fields, in order: D gene, clone size, J gene, V gene, CDR3 DNA, CDR3 protein. The D gene is left open where the match is weak. Clone size is shown for a subset of rows, as once, few, many or a class of expanded clone.

NA | NA | TRBJ1-1 | TRBV6-1 | TGTGCCAGCAGTGACGGGGGGCGAAGGAACACTGAAGCTTTCTTT | CASSDGGRRNTEAFF
TRBD1 | NA | TRBJ2-7 | TRBV9 | TGTGCCAGCAGCGAGGGTCTGGGACAGGGGTACGAGCAGTACTTC | CASSEGLGQGYEQYF
NA | NA | TRBJ1-2 | TRBV28 | TGTGCCAGCAGTCTCCTGTCAGGGAGAGGCTACACCTTC | CASSLLSGRGYTF
NA | NA | TRBJ2-1 | TRBV6-5 | TGTGCCAGCAGGGGGGACAACAATGAGCAGTTCTTC | CASRGDNNEQFF
TRBD2 | NA | TRBJ2-1 | TRBV11-2 | TGTGCCAGCACCGCGGGGACTAGCGGGAACTATGAGCAGTTCTTC | CASTAGTSGNYEQFF
TRBD2 | NA | TRBJ2-7 | TRBV6-6 | TGTGCCAGCAGTTACCCGGGACTAGCGTCTGGCTACGAGCAGTACTTC | CASSYPGLASGYEQYF
NA | NA | TRBJ2-7 | TRBV28 | TGTGCCAGCGCGGTGGAGGGGACCGGCGAGCAGTACTTC | CASAVEGTGEQYF
TRBD1 | NA | TRBJ2-5 | TRBV29-1 | TGCAGCGCAGCACCGGGACAGGGAGAGACCCAGTACTTC | CSAAPGQGETQYF
NA | NA | TRBJ1-4 | TRBV11-1 | TGTGCCAGCAGCTTTCTTGGACCTAATGAAAAACTGTTTTTT | CASSFLGPNEKLFF
TRBD2 | NA | TRBJ2-1 | TRBV27 | TGTGCCAGCAGTTTAGGGGCGGGAGACTCCTACAATGAGCAGTTCTTC | CASSLGAGDSYNEQFF
TRBD1 | NA | TRBJ2-7 | TRBV18 | TGTGCCAGCTCACTTCGGGACAGCACCTACGAGCAGTACTTC | CASSLRDSTYEQYF
TRBD1 | once | TRBJ1-2 | TRBV11-2 | TGTGCCAGCAGCTTAGATTATGAGACAGGGGTGTACACCTTC | CASSLDYETGVYTF
NA | NA | TRBJ1-4 | TRBV18 | TGTGCCAGCACCACCACCCCCAGGGGTGTAACTAATGAAAAACTGTTTTTT | CASTTTPRGVTNEKLFF
NA | NA | TRBJ2-5 | TRBV7-8 | TGTGCCAGCAGCTTAGCACGGCTGTTACGGGAGGAGACCCAGTACTTC | CASSLARLLREETQYF
NA | NA | TRBJ1-2 | TRBV5-5 | TGTGCCAGCCGCGGGGACTCTTATGGCTACACCTTC | CASRGDSYGYTF
NA | once | TRBJ2-3 | TRBV5-1 | TGCGCCAGCAGCCGGGGGGCTAGGGCAGATACGCAGTATTTT | CASSRGARADTQYF
TRBD1 | NA | TRBJ1-4 | TRBV28 | TGTGCCAGCAGTTTGGGACAGGGTGTGGAAAAACTGTTTTTT | CASSLGQGVEKLFF
TRBD2 | NA | TRBJ2-1 | TRBV2 | TGTGCCAGCAGTACTAGCGGGAGTATGAACAATGAGCAGTTCTTC | CASSTSGSMNNEQFF
TRBD2 | once | TRBJ2-3 | TRBV6-4 | TGTGCCAGCAGTGATTGGACTAGCGGGATCCATACGCAGTATTTT | CASSDWTSGIHTQYF
NA | NA | TRBJ2-1 | TRBV5-1 | TGCGCCAGCAGCCGAGAAGGGGATGAGCAGTTCTTC | CASSREGDEQFF
TRBD2 | NA | TRBJ2-1 | TRBV5-1 | TGCGCCAGCAGCCCAGTCTCCGGACTAGCGGGGGACAATGAGCAGTTCTTC | CASSPVSGLAGDNEQFF
NA | NA | TRBJ1-5 | TRBV19 | TGTGCCAGTAGTATAGTTGAAGTTGCCCCCAATCAGCCCCAGCATTTT | CASSIVEVAPNQPQHF
NA | NA | TRBJ2-3 | TRBV21-1 | TGTGCCAGCAGCCCGCCGGGACAAGGCACAGATACGCAGTATTTT | CASSPPGQGTDTQYF
NA | medium-sized | TRBJ1-2 | TRBV7-2 | TGTGCCAGCAGTACCCCGGGGGGCTTTTGGGGCTACACCTTC | CASSTPGGFWGYTF
NA | NA | TRBJ2-3 | TRBV5-1 | TGCGCCAGCAGCTTGGATGGGCGGTGGGGAGCCCCAGATACGCAGTATTTT | CASSLDGRWGAPDTQYF
TRBD1 | NA | TRBJ1-2 | TRBV30 | TGTGCCTGGTCACGGGCAGGGGGAGCGCGGGGCTACACCTTC | CAWSRAGGARGYTF
TRBD2 | NA | TRBJ2-7 | TRBV18 | TGTGCCAGCTCACCTCTAGCGGATTCCTACGAGCAGTACTTC | CASSPLADSYEQYF
NA | NA | TRBJ2-2 | TRBV2 | TGTGCCAGCACCACGGAACAGTTATACACCGGGGAGCTGTTTTTT | CASTTEQLYTGELFF
NA | NA | TRBJ1-3 | TRBV11-2 | TGTGCCAGCAGCTTAGCCCCGGTCGCCATATATTTT | CASSLAPVAIYF
TRBD2 | NA | TRBJ2-3 | TRBV9 | TGTGCCAGCAGCGTCGGCCGGACTAGCGGGAGGTCTACGCAGTATTTT | CASSVGRTSGRSTQYF
NA | few | TRBJ1-4 | TRBV4-1 | TGCGCCAGCAGCCAACCTATTCCGAGACAGGCTAGGAATGAAAAACTGTTTTTT | CASSQPIPRQARNEKLFF
NA | NA | TRBJ2-1 | TRBV5-6 | TGTGCCAGCAGCTTTTGGAATGAGCAGTTCTTC | CASSFWNEQFF
NA | many | TRBJ2-5 | TRBV14 | TGTGCCAGCAGCCTTCGTGCAGTTTTAGAGGAGACCCAGTACTTC | CASSLRAVLEETQYF
NA | NA | TRBJ2-1 | TRBV6-4 | TGTGCCAGCAGTGGGTCTAGCCGGGGAAATGAGCAGTTCTTC | CASSGSSRGNEQFF
NA | few | TRBJ1-1 | TRBV10-3 | TGTGCCATCAGTGAGTCGATGATAGGAGTTGGAGCTTTCTTT | CAISESMIGVGAFF
NA | NA | TRBJ2-3 | TRBV28 | TGTGCCAGCAGTTTCGGGGATCGGGCAGATACGCAGTATTTT | CASSFGDRADTQYF
NA | NA | TRBJ1-1 | TRBV7-8 | TGTGCCAGCAGCTTAGTAGACACTGAAGCTTTCTTT | CASSLVDTEAFF
NA | NA | TRBJ2-2 | TRBV5-6 | TGTGCCAGCAGCCCCGGCGAGGCGGCGGGCACCGGGGAGCTGTTTTTT | CASSPGEAAGTGELFF
NA | few | TRBJ2-7 | TRBV6-1 | TGTGCCAGCAGTGTGGGCGGATCCTACGAGCAGTACTTC | CASSVGGSYEQYF
NA | once | TRBJ1-1 | TRBV18 | TGTGCCAGCTCACCGCGCATGAACACTGAAGCTTTCTTT | CASSPRMNTEAFF
NA | NA | TRBJ2-1 | TRBV29-1 | TGCAGCGTTGAATCGGGCTACAATGAGCAGTTCTTC | CSVESGYNEQFF
TRBD1 | once | TRBJ2-1 | TRBV28 | TGTGCCAGCAGTAGTTACAGGGGTCCTTTCTACAATGAGCAGTTCTTC | CASSSYRGPFYNEQFF
NA | NA | TRBJ2-1 | TRBV28 | TGTGCCAGCAGTTTAAGGGGGGGGCTGGGAAATGAGCAGTTCTTC | CASSLRGGLGNEQFF
NA | NA | TRBJ2-1 | TRBV5-1 | TGCGCCAGCAGCTCACTCGGGCCACACAATGAGCAGTTCTTC | CASSSLGPHNEQFF